This T cell receptor beta chain was captured in a study of cytomegalovirus exposure and HLA in healthy donors. General study points: In the analysis, some V segments, TRBV6-2 and TRBV6-3 included, were excluded as indistinguishable. Sequence variants that were highly shared formed a cluster that was likely a sequencing artifact.

The CDR3 totals 18 residues. Germline CDR1 SGHVS, CDR2 FQNEAQ. V shed 6 bases and J 1 base; nucleotides not matched to a gene: 13. Regarding this clone: Its target is unknown.

Use of 60 Vbeta and 13 Jbeta primers characterized the PCR. Per the original data handling: A follow-up analysis tallied tens of millions of unique TCR beta chains, roughly 11 million shared. Repertoires were generated with immunoSEQ multiplex PCR, while TCRdb's copy carries only in-frame clones and drops some. That table furnishes V, J and clone size, whereas the DNA furnished D and trimming. The sample records 100,000 to 150,000 clones, about four fifths being singletons. The sequenced sample consisted of PBMCs. This chain connects TRBV7-8 to TRBJ2-2; 8 nucleotides line up with TRBD2. This sequence was found in a woman in her thirties or forties in good health and CMV-seronegative. CDR3 residues: CASSLLAEGNLNTGELFF. DNA for the CDR3: TGTGCCAGCAGTCTACTAGCGGAGGGGAATTTGAACACCGGGGAGCTGTTTTTT.